The 13 T cell receptor beta chains given below trace back to one sample, sequenced in a study of blood T cells in healthy people across ages (dated by TCRdb to the mid-2010s). Libraries were prepared through 5' RACE. This sample was sequenced with an Illumina HiSeq 2500. A second PCR of about 6 to 11 cycles was performed with a sample-barcoded 5' primer and a J-beta primer mix. TCRdb cleaned the public reads at Q25 with fastp, built clones with MiXCR and kept in-frame beta chains. Each CDR3 protein appears once, grouped with its most common genes and DNA. Within this sample are some 880,000 distinct CDR3 sequences, with about 34% of them counted one time only. The top ten hold under 15% of the sample. Sequencing was done on a sample of blood. All receptors come from a man in his late teens or twenties in good health.

Here the CDR3 DNA reads TGTGCCAGCACCGTGGGACAGGGTGGGCGAGAGACCCAGTACTTC. It yields the protein CASTVGQGGRETQYF. V and J are TRBV12-3 or TRBV12-4 and TRBJ2-5; 9 nucleotides line up with TRBD1. Unmatched junction bases numbered 10, after V lost 7 bases and J lost 4 bases. CDR3 length equals 15 residues.

The chain uses TRBV2 and TRBJ1-2, with 11 bases lining up with TRBD1. Germline lookup yields CDR1 SNHLY and CDR2 FYNNEI. The CDR3 contains 14 residues. Trimming removed 6 bases from V and 4 bases from J; junction bases left unmatched: 4. The CDR3 protein is CASRGGTGGYGYTF. CDR3 in DNA: TGTGCCAGCAGGGGCGGGACAGGGGGCTATGGCTACACCTTC. Supplemented by reference TRBV2 and TRBJ1-2, the full variable domain reads EPEVTQTPSHQVTQMGQEVILRCVPISNHLYFYWYRQILGQKVEFLVSFYNNEISEKSEIFDDQFSVERPDGSNFTLKIRSTKLEDSAMYFCASRGGTGGYGYTFGSGTRLTVV.

The chain couples TRBV5-1 to TRBJ1-2; perhaps TRBD1 as D (5 bases). The CDR3 spans 14 residues. From germline, CDR1 is SGHRS and CDR2 YFSETQ. V was pared by 4 bases and J by 5 bases, with 15 bases between. The CDR3 DNA sequence: TGCGCCAGCAGCCCCACCCACAGGAGTTATGGCTACACCTTC. Its protein is CASSPTHRSYGYTF.

In this sample, this clonotype turned up a few times. In DNA, the CDR3 is TGTGCCAGCGGAAACTACAATGAGCAGTTCTTC. Translating it yields CASGNYNEQFF. The rearrangement links TRBV7-3 to TRBJ2-1, with D uncertain. The CDR3 runs 11 residues. The germline V gene has CDR1 SGHTA and CDR2 FQGTGA. Trimming removed 8 bases from V and 3 bases from J, with 5 bases in between.

This chain uses TRBV6-6 with TRBJ2-7; the D gene is possibly TRBD2 (7 bases). Trimming left V 2 bases short and J 3 bases short, with 14 bases between. The CDR3 has 15 residues. Germline V gene lookup returns CDR1 MNHNY and CDR2 SVGAGI (reference sequence). The CDR3 DNA reads TGTGCCAGCAGTTACGCGGCGGGGGACATCTACGAGCAGTACTTC. Amino acid sequence: CASSYAAGDIYEQYF.

This clonotype was detected a few times. The chain combines TRBV20-1 with TRBJ1-5; D is uncertain. V was trimmed by 2 bases and J by 3 bases, leaving 8 bases between them. Germline V gene sequence: CDR1 DFQATT, CDR2 SNEGSKA (reference sequence). The CDR3 loop spans 13 amino acids. Here the CDR3 reads CSARLGINQPQHF. As DNA, the CDR3 is TGCAGTGCTAGATTGGGCATCAATCAGCCCCAGCATTTT.

Only a few counts were recorded for this clonotype. The CDR3: CASSRRDSPTLDQPQHF. The CDR3 coding sequence is TGTGCCAGCAGTCGGCGGGACAGCCCGACGTTAGATCAGCCCCAGCATTTT. J is TRBJ1-5 and V is TRBV12-3 or TRBV12-4; 7 nucleotides match TRBD1. Trimming took 5 bases from V and 5 from J; bases not matched to a gene: 15. The CDR3 consists of 17 residues.

There are a few counts of this clonotype. The CDR3 here is CSVSKGSNQPQHF. Here the CDR3 DNA reads TGCAGCGTTAGCAAAGGGTCCAATCAGCCCCAGCATTTT. This rearrangement joins TRBV29-1 to TRBJ1-5; D gene unclear. Germline CDR1 SQVTM, CDR2 ANQGSEA. This CDR3 has 13 amino acids. V shed 5 bases and J shed 3 bases, with 11 bases lying between them.

This clonotype was seen more than once but under ten times. The V call is TRBV7-9, the J call TRBJ2-1; 7 bases align to TRBD1. From germline, CDR1 is SEHNR and CDR2 FQNEAQ (reference sequence). V lost 6 bases and J lost 4; bases outside the gene matches: 9. CDR3 length equals 15 residues. The CDR3 bases are TGTGCCAGCAGTCAGGGGGTGAAAGGGTACAATGAGCAGTTCTTC. It yields the protein CASSQGVKGYNEQFF.

The chain recombines TRBV6-5 with TRBJ2-4, with TRBD1 matching 9 bases. The better agreement between TRBJ2-7 and the DNA end casts doubt on the J call. From germline, CDR1 is MNHEY and CDR2 SVGAGI. The length of the CDR3 is 15 residues. The CDR3 here is CASSPGQGYFYEQYF. CDR3 nucleotides: TGTGCCAGCAGCCCGGGACAGGGATATTTCTACGAGCAGTACTTC.

Only a few counts were recorded for this clonotype. This chain links TRBV4-2 with TRBJ1-5; a weak D match, TRBD1 (6 bases). The germline gives CDR1 LGHNA, CDR2 YNFKEQ. There are 15 residues in the CDR3. V shed 3 bases and J shed 4 bases, with 13 bases lying between them. The CDR3 protein is CASSQAGARNQPQHF. The CDR3 coding sequence is TGTGCCAGCAGCCAGGCAGGGGCGAGGAATCAGCCCCAGCATTTT.

The rearrangement links TRBV5-6 to TRBJ2-1; 8 bases align to TRBD2. CDR3 size: 16 residues. V dropped 1 base and J dropped 8; count of bases not matched to a gene: 11. In germline, CDR1 is SGHDT, CDR2 YYEEEE. The CDR3 reads CASSLLGLEALYEQFF. The CDR3 nucleotides are TGTGCCAGCAGCTTGTTGGGACTAGAGGCACTATATGAGCAGTTCTTC.

This clonotype was found once. The chain couples TRBV5-1 to TRBJ1-2, with D unresolved. This CDR3 spans 12 amino acids. The V gene's germline CDR1 is SGHRS and CDR2 YFSETQ. V shed 4 bases and J shed 6 bases, with 10 bases lying between them. CDR3: CASSDFLNGYTF. The CDR3, as DNA: TGCGCCAGCAGCGACTTCCTAAATGGCTACACCTTC.